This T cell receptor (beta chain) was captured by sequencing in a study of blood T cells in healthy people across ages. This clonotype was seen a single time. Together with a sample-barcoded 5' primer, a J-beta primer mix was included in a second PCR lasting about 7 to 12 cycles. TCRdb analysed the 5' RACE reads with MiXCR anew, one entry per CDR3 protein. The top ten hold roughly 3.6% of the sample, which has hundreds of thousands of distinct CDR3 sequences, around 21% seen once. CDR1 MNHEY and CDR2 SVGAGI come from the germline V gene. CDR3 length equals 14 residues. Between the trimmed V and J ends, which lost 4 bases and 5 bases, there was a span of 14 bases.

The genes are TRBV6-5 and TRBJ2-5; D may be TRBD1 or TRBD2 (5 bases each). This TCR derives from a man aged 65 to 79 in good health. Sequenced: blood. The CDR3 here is CASSWGHTGETQYF. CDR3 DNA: TGTGCCAGCAGTTGGGGCCACACGGGGGAGACCCAGTACTTC.